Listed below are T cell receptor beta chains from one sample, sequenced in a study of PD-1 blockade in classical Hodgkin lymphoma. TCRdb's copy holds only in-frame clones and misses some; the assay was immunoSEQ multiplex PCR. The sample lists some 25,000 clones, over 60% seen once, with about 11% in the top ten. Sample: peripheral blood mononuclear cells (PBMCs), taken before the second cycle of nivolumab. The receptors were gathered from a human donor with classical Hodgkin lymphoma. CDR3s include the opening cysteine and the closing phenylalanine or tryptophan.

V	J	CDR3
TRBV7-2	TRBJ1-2	CASSPQDGSYGYTF
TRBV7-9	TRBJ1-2	CASSPPGQGVYGYTF
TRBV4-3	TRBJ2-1	CASSQESALTGTVHNEQFF
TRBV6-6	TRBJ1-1	CASSLTGVGTEAFF
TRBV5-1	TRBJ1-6	CASSLVGWAIEGANSPLHF
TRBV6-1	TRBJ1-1	CASKIAGGRTEAFF
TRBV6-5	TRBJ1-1	CASRTAMNTEAFF
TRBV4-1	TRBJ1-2	CASSHLWDRGRKGYTF
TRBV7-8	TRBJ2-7	CASIRRRGSEQYF
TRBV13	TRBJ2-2	CASSPQSREHTGELFF
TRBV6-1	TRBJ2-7	CASSGWDRVGYEQYF
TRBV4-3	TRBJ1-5	CASRSRGCQPQHF
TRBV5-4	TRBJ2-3	CASSFGGSTDTQYF
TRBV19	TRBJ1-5	CASSVPGPGGYQPQHF
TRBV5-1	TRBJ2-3	CASSFGTLTDTQYF
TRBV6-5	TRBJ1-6	CASSSGQGARSPLHF
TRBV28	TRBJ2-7	CASSSVPSYEQYF
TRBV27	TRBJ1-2	CASSLRGPYNYGYTF
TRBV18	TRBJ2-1	CASCPTGPYNEQFF
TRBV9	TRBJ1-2	CASSVTENLYGYTF
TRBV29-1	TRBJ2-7	CSASRGPYEQYF
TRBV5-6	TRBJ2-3	CASSLDVHSTDTQYF
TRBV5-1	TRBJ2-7	CASSGKSSYEQYF
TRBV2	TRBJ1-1	CASSPYTNNKEAFF
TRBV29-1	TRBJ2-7	CSVFFGTVFYEQYF
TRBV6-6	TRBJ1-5	CASSGGFGPQHF
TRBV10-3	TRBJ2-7	CAITNPTPGQGTYEQYF
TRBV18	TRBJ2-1	CASSPYHDSANEQFF
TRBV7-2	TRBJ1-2	CASSLNERRFSNGYTF
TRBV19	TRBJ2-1	CASSYIAGINNEQFF
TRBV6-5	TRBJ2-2	CASQGRGTGELFF
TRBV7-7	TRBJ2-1	CASSLGQHYNEQFF
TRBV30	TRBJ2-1	CAWSFVSGASRFF
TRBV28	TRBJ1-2	CASSLADQYGYTF
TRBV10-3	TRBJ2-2	CAASGTSNTGELFF
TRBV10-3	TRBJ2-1	CAISVGLAGGQAEQFF
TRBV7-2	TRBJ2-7	CASSLGRGLSYEQYF
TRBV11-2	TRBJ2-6	CASSLDGANVLTF
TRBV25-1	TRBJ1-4	CASSGDRDYEKLFF
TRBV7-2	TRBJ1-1	CASSLRVIVTEAFF
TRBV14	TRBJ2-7	CASSPQGQGFYEQYF
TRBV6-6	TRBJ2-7	CASSYGAGDAYEQYF
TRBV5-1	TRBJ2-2	CASSSLPGQGAGELFF
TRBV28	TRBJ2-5	CASSFRGGRETQYF
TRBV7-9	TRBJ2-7	CASSLDLIPTKQYF
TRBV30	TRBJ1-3	CAWSDRNTIYF
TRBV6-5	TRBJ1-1	CASSYRDRGSTEAFF
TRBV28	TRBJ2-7	CASSPDSWGYEQYF